A selection of T cell receptor beta chains follows, all from one sample in a study of early T cells in non-severe SARS-CoV-2 infection. Using its own MiXCR run on the 5' RACE reads, TCRdb lists one record per CDR3 protein. The sample carries tens of thousands of distinct CDR3 sequences, roughly a tenth recorded once. The input for sequencing was whole blood, taken at baseline. The receptors derive from an adult who was a healthcare worker with PCR-confirmed SARS-CoV-2 infection or an uninfected control (not recorded which). The CDR3 runs from the conserved cysteine through the conserved F or W. D genes are given only for firm matches. Clone size is given for some rows only: seen once, a few or many times, or a class if the clone is expanded.

abundance | j_gene | d_gene | len | v_gene | CDR3nt | CDR3aa
NA | TRBJ2-1 | TRBD2 | 17 | TRBV7-2 | TGTGCCAGCAGCTTAGTATTGCGGGGGGGCTATAACAATGAGCAGTTCTTC | CASSLVLRGGYNNEQFF
few | TRBJ2-1 | NA | 14 | TRBV10-3 | TGTGCCACCCAGACAGGGGACTACGTCAATGAGCAGTTCTTC | CATQTGDYVNEQFF
many | TRBJ2-1 | NA | 15 | TRBV7-2 | TGTGCCAGCAGCTTAGACGTCTCTGCGGGGAATGAGCAGTTCTTC | CASSLDVSAGNEQFF
many | TRBJ2-3 | NA | 13 | TRBV10-3 | TGTGCCATCAGTGACATGGCTCCAGATACGCAGTATTTT | CAISDMAPDTQYF
many | TRBJ2-7 | NA | 15 | TRBV6-6 | TGTGCCAGCAGTGTTCCGGACAATCCCAACTACGAGCAGTACTTC | CASSVPDNPNYEQYF
NA | TRBJ1-2 | NA | 13 | TRBV7-9 | TGTGCCAGCAGCCCTACTCCCGGCTATGGCTACACCTTC | CASSPTPGYGYTF
few | TRBJ2-7 | TRBD1 | 15 | TRBV5-1 | TGCGCCAGCAGCTTGGACGGGACAGGGTCCTACGAGCAGTACTTC | CASSLDGTGSYEQYF
many | TRBJ1-5 | TRBD1 | 13 | TRBV3-1 | TGTGCCAGCAGCCAAGGACAGGGTGGGACCCAGCATTTT | CASSQGQGGTQHF
few | TRBJ2-5 | NA | 14 | TRBV2 | TGTGCCAGCAGCAAGGAAAGGGGTCAAGAGACCCAGTACTTC | CASSKERGQETQYF
medium-sized | TRBJ1-5 | TRBD1 | 15 | TRBV5-8 | TGTGCCAGCAGCTTACAGGGGTTTAGCAATCAGCCCCAGCATTTT | CASSLQGFSNQPQHF
few | TRBJ1-2 | TRBD1 | 13 | TRBV30 | TGTGCCTGGACAGGACAGGGGGTAAATGGCTACACCTTC | CAWTGQGVNGYTF
many | TRBJ1-5 | NA | 15 | TRBV19 | TGTGCCAGTAGTATAGGAGGCAGGGGAGGACAGCCCCAGCATTTT | CASSIGGRGGQPQHF
few | TRBJ1-2 | TRBD1 | 13 | TRBV20-1 | TGCAGTGCTTCCGGGACAGGGGACTATGGCTACACCTTC | CSASGTGDYGYTF
many | TRBJ2-7 | TRBD1 | 14 | TRBV4-1 | TGCGCCAGCAGCCAATCAGGACAGGGTCGCGAGCAGTACTTC | CASSQSGQGREQYF
few | TRBJ1-1 | NA | 15 | TRBV5-1 | TGCGCCAGCAGCTTAATGGGGCCGGATGGCACTGAAGCTTTCTTT | CASSLMGPDGTEAFF
many | TRBJ2-5 | TRBD2 | 15 | TRBV11-2 | TGTGCCAGCAGCTTATCTACGGGGGGAGGAGAGACCCAGTACTTC | CASSLSTGGGETQYF